These 13 T cell receptor beta chains share one sample of origin, sequenced in a study of T-cell reconstitution after alpha-beta-depleted transplantation in children. Molecular barcoding with unique molecular identifiers was used for the TCRbeta library. Using its own MiXCR run on the PCR reads, TCRdb lists one record per CDR3 protein. The data show about 300,000 distinct CDR3 sequences, 10% seen once. The sequencing here drew on PBMCs, taken before TCRalphabeta/CD19-depleted stem cell transplant. The receptors stem from a boy younger than two with acute myeloid leukemia, due to receive a stem cell transplant.

This clonotype was counted many times. The V call is TRBV29-1, the J call TRBJ1-1; possibly TRBD1 for D (5 bases). Germline V gene data show CDR1 as SQVTM and CDR2 as ANQGSEA. Trimming cost V 4 bases and J 1 base, with 10 bases left between them. The CDR3 is 13 residues long. The CDR3 sequence is CSVAQGGNTEAFF. DNA of the CDR3: TGCAGCGTTGCCCAGGGTGGGAACACTGAAGCTTTCTTT.

The gene calls are TRBV18 and TRBJ2-7, with 8 bases that match TRBD1. The V segment lost 3 bases and the J segment 0 bases; nucleotides outside the gene matches: 7. Germline lookup yields CDR1 KGHSH and CDR2 LQKENI. This CDR3 spans 16 amino acids. In DNA, the CDR3 is TGTGCCAGCTCACCGCCTTTGGACAGGGCCTCCTACGAGCAGTACTTC. Translation: CASSPPLDRASYEQYF.

This clonotype appeared many times. The chain is built from TRBV2 and TRBJ2-2; D is unresolved. This CDR3 is 13 amino acids long. V lost 1 base and J lost 7, with 7 bases in between. Germline V gives CDR1 SNHLY, CDR2 FYNNEI. This chain's CDR3 is CASSEGRRGELFF. CDR3 sequence (DNA): TGTGCCAGCAGTGAAGGGCGGCGCGGGGAGCTGTTTTTT.

This clonotype was counted ten times or more. The chain joins TRBV20-1 to TRBJ2-3; D perhaps matches TRBD1 (6 bases). The CDR3 is 14 residues long. V gave up 0 bases and J gave up 2 bases, with 9 bases separating them. Germline lookup yields CDR1 DFQATT and CDR2 SNEGSKA (reference sequence). CDR3 loop: CSARDRGITDTQYF. The CDR3 coding sequence is TGCAGTGCTAGAGACAGGGGTATCACAGATACGCAGTATTTT.

V and J are TRBV6-1 and TRBJ1-5, with D hard to call. Germline V gene sequence: CDR1 MNHNS, CDR2 SASEGT. V was cut by 7 bases and J by 10 bases, with 20 bases left in between. The CDR3 is made up of 14 amino acids. Here the CDR3 DNA reads TGTGCCAGCAACCCGACTTCAGTTTCCAGCCCCCAGCATTTT. Its translation is CASNPTSVSSPQHF.

This clonotype showed up many times. V and J are TRBV7-2 and TRBJ2-1, with D hard to call. Trimming pared 5 bases from V and 2 bases from J, leaving 13 bases between. The germline gives CDR1 SGHTA, CDR2 FQGNSA. The CDR3 loop spans 15 amino acids. The CDR3, as DNA: TGTGCCAGCAGCATCAATACCATCCCCTACAATGAGCAGTTCTTC. Residues: CASSINTIPYNEQFF.

The sample holds one count of this clonotype. V and J are TRBV7-2 and TRBJ1-1; maybe TRBD1 (5 bases). Germline V CDR1 and CDR2: SGHTA, FQGNSA. This CDR3 is 16 amino acids long. V dropped 2 bases and J dropped 10 bases, with 23 bases sitting between them. CDR3 sequence: CASSLNSSPTSGGAFF. The CDR3 bases are TGTGCCAGCAGCTTAAATTCTTCCCCTACTTCGGGGGGAGCTTTCTTT.

To note about this clonotype: Being one base from a much bigger clone, this may be a read error. This chain uses TRBV5-1 with TRBJ2-3, with D possibly called TRBD1 or TRBD2 (5 bases each). This CDR3 has 13 residues. The V and J ends lost 1 base and 4 bases respectively, with 7 bases between them. CDR1 is SGHRS and CDR2 is YFSETQ in the germline V gene. The CDR3 region is CASSLRDADTQYF. The CDR3 DNA sequence: TGCGCCAGCAGCTTGCGGGACGCAGATACGCAGTATTTT.

This clonotype was counted ten times or more. The V and J genes are TRBV20-1 and TRBJ2-5; D might be TRBD1 (6 bases). This CDR3 is built from 15 residues. Trimming stripped 3 bases from V and 1 base from J, with 15 bases between. CDR1 is DFQATT and CDR2 is SNEGSKA in the germline V gene (reference sequence). For the CDR3, the DNA is TGCAGTGCTAGGGCCACAGGACAGCTCCAAGAGACCCAGTACTTC. As protein: CSARATGQLQETQYF.

In this sample, this clonotype turned up many times. The V call is TRBV9, the J call TRBJ2-7; no reliable D call. The CDR3 extends over 13 amino acids. Trimming stripped 0 bases from V and 2 bases from J, with 6 bases between. Germline CDR1 is SGDLS and CDR2 is YYNGEE. The CDR3 DNA reads as TGTGCCAGCAGCGTAGGGCTAGCCTACGAGCAGTACTTC. Translation: CASSVGLAYEQYF.

This clonotype was seen many times. This chain uses TRBV5-1 with TRBJ1-1; 7 nucleotides agree with TRBD1. CDR1 is SGHRS and CDR2 is YFSETQ in the germline V gene. The CDR3 is made up of 14 amino acids. With 5 bases clipped from V and 3 bases from J, the junction kept 7 bases outside the gene matches. CDR3 amino acids: CASRPGGKDTEAFF. In nucleotides, the CDR3 is TGCGCCAGCAGGCCAGGGGGAAAGGACACTGAAGCTTTCTTT.

This clonotype was detected ten times or more. V and J are TRBV20-1 and TRBJ1-2; no firm D call. With 3 bases removed from V and 8 bases from J, the gap between germline ends came to 13 bases. Germline V gene sequence: CDR1 DFQATT, CDR2 SNEGSKA (reference sequence). This CDR3 contains 12 residues. Written as DNA, the CDR3 is TGCAGTGCTAGTTCGCGGGGTTGGGGCTACACCTTC. This gives the protein CSASSRGWGYTF.

This clonotype appeared many times. The chain couples TRBV29-1 to TRBJ1-4; D is perhaps TRBD1 (5 bases). Deletions cut 5 bases from V and 7 bases from J, with 8 bases between. The V gene's germline CDR1 is SQVTM and CDR2 ANQGSEA. The CDR3 totals 11 residues. The CDR3 nucleotides read TGCAGCGTTTCCAGGGCTGAAAAACTGTTTTTT. Encoded protein: CSVSRAEKLFF. The variable domain in full, completed from reference TRBV29-1 and TRBJ1-4, reads SAVISQKPSRDICQRGTSLTIQCQVDSQVTMMFWYRQQPGQSLTLIATANQGSEATYESGFVIDKFPISRPNLTFSTLTVSNMSPEDSSIYLCSVSRAEKLFFGSGTQLSVL.